This T cell receptor beta chain was documented in a study of blood T cell repertoires in COVID-19. Profiling relied on immunoSEQ multiplex PCR, and the TCRdb table lists in-frame clones only, not all of them. The table shows 450,000 to 500,000 clones, with approximately 85% occurring only once. The CDR3 consists of 14 residues. The germline V gene encodes CDR1 LNHDA and CDR2 SQIVND (reference sequence). The V segment lost 5 bases and the J segment 8 bases; nucleotides outside the gene matches: 10. The specimen was peripheral blood. This rearrangement joins TRBV19 to TRBJ1-1, with 8 bases fitting TRBD1. The receptor comes from a human donor in a cohort sampled during active COVID-19. This CDR3 is CASSQRQGINEAFF. DNA of the CDR3: TGTGCCAGTAGTCAAAGACAGGGGATCAACGAAGCTTTCTTT.